Presented here are 30 T cell receptor beta chains from one specimen sequenced in a study of cytomegalovirus exposure and HLA in healthy donors. Primers for the PCR totalled 60 Vbeta and 13 Jbeta. Only in-frame clones appear in the TCRdb table, and some are missing; sequencing was by immunoSEQ multiplex PCR. The sample table sets out 70,000 or so clones. Sequencing was done on a sample of PBMCs. The receptors here all came from a boy between 10 and 17 years old in good health and CMV-seronegative.

This rearrangement joins TRBV4-1 to TRBJ2-7; 9 positions agree with TRBD1. J gave up 4 bases and V 3 bases, and 10 bases lay outside the gene matches. CDR1 and CDR2 (germline): MGHRA, YSYEKL. This CDR3 contains 16 residues. This chain's CDR3 is CASSQRTGQGMYEQYF. The CDR3 bases are TGCGCCAGCAGCCAGCGCACAGGACAGGGGATGTACGAGCAGTACTTC.

This chain joins TRBV13 and TRBJ1-2, with D unresolved. The V gene lost 0 bases and the J gene lost 6 bases, with 5 bases spanning the gap. Germline lookup yields CDR1 PRHDT and CDR2 FYEKMQ (reference sequence). The CDR3 covers 12 residues. The CDR3 nucleotides are TGTGCCAGCAGCTTAGGTCGGGATGGCTACACCTTC. Protein: CASSLGRDGYTF.

The V gene is TRBV5-1, the J gene TRBJ2-5; no clear D gene. The germline gives CDR1 SGHRS, CDR2 YFSETQ. The V end lost 2 bases, the J end lost 1 base, and 9 bases lay between the germline ends. This CDR3 has 14 amino acids. CDR3 in DNA: TGCGCCAGCAGCTTTAGAACGGTCCAAGAGACCCAGTACTTC. Translated: CASSFRTVQETQYF.

The DNA of the CDR3 is TGTGCCAGTAGTCGTTCAGGTAATCTAGCCAAAAACATTCAGTACTTC. This encodes CASSRSGNLAKNIQYF. The rearrangement uses TRBV19 and TRBJ2-4, with D uncertain. Germline V gene data show CDR1 as LNHDA and CDR2 as SQIVND (reference sequence). This CDR3 is built from 16 residues. Trimming pared 5 bases from V and 0 bases from J, leaving 14 bases between.

In DNA, the CDR3 is TGTGCCTGGAGGACAGGGGGCGCTCAAAACTCTGAAGCTTTCTTT. Its protein product is CAWRTGGAQNSEAFF. This chain uses TRBV30 with TRBJ1-1; 10 nucleotides agree with TRBD1. Germline V gene sequence: CDR1 GTSNPN, CDR2 SVGIG (reference sequence). With V trimmed by 3 bases and J by 6 bases, 10 bases remained unmatched. The CDR3 has 15 residues.

The J gene is TRBJ2-7, the V gene TRBV5-6; TRBD1 aligns across 11 bases. This CDR3 is 15 amino acids long. Germline V CDR1 and CDR2: SGHDT, YYEEEE. J gave up 3 bases and V 3 bases, and 5 bases lay outside the gene matches. The chain's CDR3 is CASSWVGTGGYEQYF. The CDR3 region has the DNA TGTGCCAGCAGCTGGGTCGGGACAGGGGGCTACGAGCAGTACTTC.

The V and J genes are TRBV14 and TRBJ1-1; tentative D call: TRBD1 (5 bases). This CDR3 has 15 residues. Deletions cut 2 bases from V and 3 bases from J, with 13 bases between. Per the germline V gene, CDR1 is SGHDN and CDR2 is FVKESK. The CDR3 DNA sequence: TGTGCCAGCAGCCAATTGGGGGGGGAGGACACTGAAGCTTTCTTT. It encodes CASSQLGGEDTEAFF. The full variable domain, rest sourced from reference TRBV14 and TRBJ1-1, is EAGVTQFPSHSVIEKGQTVTLRCDPISGHDNLYWYRRVMGKEIKFLLHFVKESKQDESGMPNNRFLAERTGGTYSTLKVQPAELEDSGVYFCASSQLGGEDTEAFFGQGTRLTVV.

This chain connects TRBV29-1 to TRBJ2-1, with 10 bases matching TRBD2. This CDR3 has 14 residues. In germline, CDR1 is SQVTM, CDR2 ANQGSEA. The V and J ends lost 4 bases and 4 bases, in that order; junction bases with no gene match: 4. Here the CDR3 reads CSVVGLAEYNEQFF. DNA of the CDR3: TGCAGCGTTGTAGGACTAGCGGAATACAATGAGCAGTTCTTC.

This chain joins TRBV19 and TRBJ1-5, with TRBD1 matching over 10 bases. V lost 5 bases to trimming and J lost 5 bases; unmatched junction nucleotides: 9. The CDR3 covers 16 residues. CDR1 and CDR2 from the germline V gene are LNHDA and SQIVND (reference sequence). The CDR3 sequence: CASSPFGQGGDQPQHF. In DNA, the CDR3 is TGTGCCAGTAGTCCCTTCGGACAGGGGGGGGATCAGCCCCAGCATTTT.

CDR3 nucleotides: TGTGCCAGCAGCTTGGATCAGTTAACAAATGAGCAGTTCTTC. Translating it yields CASSLDQLTNEQFF. This rearrangement joins TRBV5-4 to TRBJ2-1, with no clear D. The CDR3 extends over 14 amino acids. Trimming took off 0 bases at V and 7 bases at J, with 11 bases between the two ends. Germline CDR1 is SGHNT and CDR2 is YYREEE (reference sequence). The variable domain in full, completed from reference TRBV5-4 and TRBJ2-1, reads ETGVTQSPTHLIKTRGQQVTLRCSSQSGHNTVSWYQQALGQGPQFIFQYYREEENGRGNFPPRFSGLQFPNYSSELNVNALELDDSALYLCASSLDQLTNEQFFGPGTRLTVL.

V gene TRBV27 combines with J gene TRBJ1-1; 8 positions match TRBD1. The V segment lost 1 base and the J segment 6 bases; nucleotides outside the gene matches: 10. The length of the CDR3 is 16 residues. Germline assignment: CDR1 MNHEY and CDR2 SMNVEV (reference sequence). The CDR3 coding sequence is TGTGCCAGCAGTTTATTCGTGGGGCAGGGGGCGGCTGAAGCTTTCTTT. Its protein is CASSLFVGQGAAEAFF.

The chain links TRBV7-9 to TRBJ2-7; D possibly corresponds to TRBD1 (6 bases). From germline, CDR1 is SEHNR and CDR2 FQNEAQ (reference sequence). V lost 8 bases to trimming and J lost 3 bases, with 17 bases between them. The CDR3 length is 14 residues. CDR3 sequence (DNA): TGTGCCAGCCGCGATGTGAACAGGGACTACGAGCAGTACTTC. Its translation is CASRDVNRDYEQYF. Full variable domain (missing parts from reference TRBV7-9 and TRBJ2-7): DTGVSQNPRHKITKRGQNVTFRCDPISEHNRLYWYRQTLGQGPEFLTYFQNEAQLEKSRLLSDRFSAERPKGSFSTLEIQRTEQGDSAMYLCASRDVNRDYEQYFGPGTRLTVT.

V usage is TRBV5-1 and J usage is TRBJ1-2; D ambiguous. The CDR3 contains 15 residues. Germline lookup yields CDR1 SGHRS and CDR2 YFSETQ. V dropped 0 bases and J dropped 4 bases, with 13 bases sitting between them. The CDR3 bases are TGCGCCAGCAGCTTGGGGGCGGAGGACGCCTATGGCTACACCTTC. Translating it yields CASSLGAEDAYGYTF. The full variable domain, completed using reference TRBV5-1 and TRBJ1-2, is KAGVTQTPRYLIKTRGQQVTLSCSPISGHRSVSWYQQTPGQGLQFLFEYFSETQRNKGNFPGRFSGRQFSNSRSEMNVSTLELGDSALYLCASSLGAEDAYGYTFGSGTRLTVV.

J is TRBJ1-2 and V is TRBV4-1, with D perhaps matching TRBD1 (6 bases). This CDR3 spans 14 amino acids. In germline, CDR1 is MGHRA, CDR2 YSYEKL. The ends were cut back, 1 base at V and 3 bases at J, with 9 bases in the middle. The CDR3 DNA sequence: TGCGCCAGCAGCCAAGGCAGGGGTGACTATGGCTACACCTTC. This codes for CASSQGRGDYGYTF.

The V gene is TRBV18, the J gene TRBJ2-7; 10 bases match TRBD2. Germline CDR1 is KGHSH and CDR2 is LQKENI. This CDR3 has 16 residues. Trimming took 3 bases from V and 3 from J; bases not matched to a gene: 8. The CDR3 is CASSPASGGLYYEQYF. As DNA, the CDR3 is TGTGCCAGCTCACCCGCTAGCGGGGGCCTTTACTACGAGCAGTACTTC.

The chain joins TRBV18 to TRBJ2-1, with 9 positions matching TRBD2. With 0 bases clipped from V and 5 bases from J, the junction kept 17 bases outside the gene matches. This CDR3 is built from 20 residues. The germline CDR1 and CDR2 sequences are KGHSH and LQKENI. The CDR3 DNA reads TGTGCCAGCTCACCACCGTCTCCCGCCGACCTAGCGGGATACGACAATGAGCAGTTCTTC. Its translation: CASSPPSPADLAGYDNEQFF.

The CDR3 DNA follows: TGTGCCAGCAGTAAGGGGTTAATGAACACTGAAGCTTTCTTT. It specifies CASSKGLMNTEAFF. The genes are TRBV6-6 and TRBJ1-1, with D possibly being TRBD1 (5 bases). The germline gives CDR1 MNHNY, CDR2 SVGAGI (reference sequence). Trimming left V 5 bases short and J 0 bases short, with 10 bases between. This CDR3 has 14 residues.

The chain joins TRBV30 to TRBJ2-3; D not certain. In germline, CDR1 is GTSNPN, CDR2 SVGIG (reference sequence). This CDR3 is built from 11 residues. The V end was cut by 5 bases, the J end by 3 bases, with 6 bases between. CDR3 in DNA: TGTGCCTGGGAGGCGACAGATACGCAGTATTTT. Translating it yields CAWEATDTQYF.

This rearrangement joins TRBV12-5 to TRBJ1-4; 9 nucleotides align to TRBD1. J was trimmed by 8 bases and V by 2 bases; bases with no gene match: 6. CDR1 is LGHNT and CDR2 is FRNRAP in the germline V gene. This CDR3 region has 15 residues. The CDR3 sequence: CASGLTNRGHEKLFF. CDR3 DNA: TGTGCTAGTGGTTTGACAAACAGGGGGCACGAAAAACTGTTTTTT.

The chain links TRBV6-6 to TRBJ2-7, with 9 bases aligning to TRBD1. V was pared by 6 bases and J by 2 bases, with 5 bases of the junction left unmatched. The CDR3 runs to 14 residues. Germline V gene lookup returns CDR1 MNHNY and CDR2 SVGAGI (reference sequence). CDR3 protein: CASSGTGSAYEQYF. CDR3 sequence (DNA): TGTGCCAGCAGCGGGACAGGGTCCGCCTACGAGCAGTACTTC.

J is TRBJ1-3 and V is TRBV7-2; no clear D. The CDR3 sequence is 15 residues long. V dropped 1 base and J dropped 0 bases, with 7 bases sitting between them. The germline V gene encodes CDR1 SGHTA and CDR2 FQGNSA. The CDR3 here is CASSLGTVSGNTIYF. In DNA, the CDR3 is TGTGCCAGCAGCTTAGGCACGGTCTCTGGAAACACCATATATTTT.

The J gene is TRBJ2-2, the V gene TRBV5-6, with 8 bases aligning to TRBD1. Germline assignment: CDR1 SGHDT and CDR2 YYEEEE. V trimming: 1 base; J trimming: 4 bases; junction bases outside the gene matches: 6. The length of the CDR3 is 16 residues. The CDR3 sequence is CASSLLGQEVTGELFF. DNA for the CDR3: TGTGCCAGCAGCTTGCTGGGACAGGAGGTCACCGGGGAGCTGTTTTTT.

The V and J genes are TRBV10-2 and TRBJ1-4; 8 bases fit TRBD1. The J segment lost 7 bases and the V segment lost 6 bases, leaving 13 bases of the junction unmatched. The CDR3 is 16 residues long. The germline V gene encodes CDR1 WSHSY and CDR2 SAAADI. The CDR3 DNA follows: TGCGCCAGCAGCCAGGGGAACCGACAGGGGAGTGAAAAACTGTTTTTT. It specifies CASSQGNRQGSEKLFF.

The rearrangement uses TRBV5-5 and TRBJ1-6, with 7 bases aligning to TRBD1. V lost 4 bases, J lost 7 bases, and 17 bases stayed unmatched. There are 18 residues in the CDR3. Germline-derived CDR1 and CDR2 are SGHKS and YYEKEE (reference sequence). CDR3 region: CASSPSINPDRPNSPLHF. CDR3 sequence (DNA): TGTGCCAGCAGCCCCTCTATTAACCCGGACAGGCCGAATTCACCCCTCCACTTT. Complete variable domain (other parts from reference TRBV5-5 and TRBJ1-6): DAGVTQSPTHLIKTRGQQVTLRCSPISGHKSVSWYQQVLGQGPQFIFQYYEKEERGRGNFPDRFSARQFPNYSSELNVNALLLGDSALYLCASSPSINPDRPNSPLHFGNGTRLTVT.

The V call is TRBV5-6, the J call TRBJ1-1, with a tentative D call TRBD1 (6 bases). V lost 4 bases, J lost 5 bases, and 12 bases lay in between. Germline V CDR1 and CDR2: SGHDT, YYEEEE. The CDR3 extends over 13 amino acids. The CDR3 sequence is CASSETGVTEAFF. The CDR3 coding sequence is TGTGCCAGCAGCGAGACAGGTGTAACTGAAGCTTTCTTT.

The chain has TRBV29-1 and TRBJ2-7, with 9 nucleotides matching TRBD2. Germline V gene lookup returns CDR1 SQVTM and CDR2 ANQGSEA. This CDR3 has 17 residues. J gave up 1 base and V 0 bases, and 10 bases lay outside the gene matches. In DNA form, the CDR3 reads TGCAGCGTTGAAGATATTGCTAGCGGGGAACGTTCCTACGAGCAGTACTTC. It translates to CSVEDIASGERSYEQYF.

The V and J genes are TRBV18 and TRBJ2-3; the D gene is possibly TRBD2 (6 bases). Trimming stripped 4 bases from V and 4 bases from J, with 9 bases between. This CDR3 is built from 13 residues. Per germline, CDR1 KGHSH and CDR2 LQKENI. CDR3 DNA sequence: TGTGCCAGCTCACGTCTAGCGCCAGATACGCAGTATTTT. Translation: CASSRLAPDTQYF.

The chain recombines TRBV5-1 with TRBJ1-2; D possibly corresponds to TRBD1 (5 bases). The CDR3 contains 14 residues. Germline CDR1 is SGHRS and CDR2 is YFSETQ. The V end lost 0 bases, the J end lost 3 bases, and 9 bases lay between the germline ends. DNA of the CDR3: TGCGCCAGCAGCTTGGGACAGTCCGACTATGGCTACACCTTC. Translation gives CASSLGQSDYGYTF.

The genes are TRBV7-2 and TRBJ2-7; TRBD2 matches at 11 bases. The CDR3 runs 18 residues. Germline values: CDR1 SGHTA, CDR2 FQGNSA. With 5 bases clipped from V and 0 bases from J, the junction kept 12 bases outside the gene matches. CDR3 sequence reads: CASSARLAGGSYSYEQYF. CDR3 sequence (DNA): TGTGCCAGCAGCGCCCGTCTAGCGGGAGGCTCATACTCCTACGAGCAGTACTTC.

This chain links TRBV2 with TRBJ1-1; D remains unclear. CDR1 is SNHLY, CDR2 FYNNEI, per germline. CDR3 size: 15 residues. Deletions cut 6 bases from V and 0 bases from J, with 14 bases between. The CDR3 is CASRVGDTMNTEAFF. As DNA, the CDR3 is TGTGCCAGCAGGGTCGGGGATACTATGAACACTGAAGCTTTCTTT.